This T cell receptor beta chain is drawn from a study of cytomegalovirus exposure and HLA in healthy donors. PCR used 60 Vbeta primers and 13 Jbeta primers. Profiled with immunoSEQ multiplex PCR; TCRdb holds only in-frame clones, not every one. Of around 180,000 clones listed, approximately 80% are singletons. The CDR3 has 13 residues. Trimming removed 6 bases from V and 3 bases from J; junction bases left unmatched: 4. CDR1 is MNHNY, CDR2 SVGAGI, per germline (reference sequence). The sequencing input was PBMCs. The receptor comes from a man aged 18 to 29 in good health and CMV-seronegative. The chain employs TRBV6-6 and TRBJ2-7; 8 bases agree with TRBD2. The CDR3 coding sequence is TGTGCCAGCAGAGACGGGAGGGACTACGAGCAGTACTTC. Translating it yields CASRDGRDYEQYF.